This TCR beta chain emerged from a study of OX40 agonist ivuxolimab in advanced cancers. Regarding the study as a whole: With doses of 0.1-3.0 mg/kg, partial responders showed among the lowest clonal expansion. Expanded peripheral T-cell antigen specificity went undetermined.

Patients with autoimmune history or systemic immunosuppression were excluded. Turning to this clone: What it binds is unknown.

The V end was cut by 1 base, the J end by 0 bases, with 13 bases between. Germline CDR1 and CDR2: MNHNS and SASEGT. This CDR3 has 17 amino acids. The repertoire was sequenced with immunoSEQ multiplex PCR; TCRdb's copy has only in-frame clones and lacks some. Among about 40,000 clones listed, 85% to 90% were seen once. The rearrangement uses TRBV6-1 and TRBJ1-3; D is perhaps TRBD1 (6 bases). The receptor was isolated from an adult with an advanced solid tumor such as melanoma, head and neck, liver or kidney cancer. Specimen: CD4+ or CD8+ T cells sorted from blood, collected in a trial of the OX40 agonist ivuxolimab. The CDR3 protein is CASSEGLQGLSGNTIYF. CDR3 in DNA: TGTGCCAGCAGTGAAGGTTTACAGGGTCTCTCTGGAAACACCATATATTTT.